One and the same sample provided the 2 T cell receptor beta chains below, sequenced in a study of blood T cells in healthy people across ages. Alongside a J-beta primer mix, a sample-barcoded 5' primer served in a second PCR lasting about 7 to 11 cycles. Via MiXCR, TCRdb re-called the 5' RACE reads, giving one row per CDR3 protein. In the table there are 900,000 to 950,000 distinct CDR3 sequences, 29% of which are singletons. This same sample was also taken into another study, of T cells of mothers and their children.

The specimen sequenced was blood. These TCRs come from a woman aged 40 to 49 in good health.

The J gene is TRBJ2-3, the V gene TRBV2; D tentatively fits TRBD1 or TRBD2 (5 bases each). V dropped 8 bases and J dropped 2 bases, with 17 bases sitting between them. The CDR3 length is 15 residues. Per germline, CDR1 SNHLY and CDR2 FYNNEI. CDR3 sequence: CASGTPALLTDTQYF. The CDR3 DNA reads TGTGCCAGCGGGACCCCGGCCCTCCTCACAGATACGCAGTATTTT.

This clonotype came up a few times. The J gene is TRBJ1-6, the V gene TRBV6-5, with D hard to call. The CDR3 loop spans 16 amino acids. CDR1 is MNHEY and CDR2 is SVGAGI in the germline V gene. The germline V and J ends were trimmed by 6 bases and 0 bases, with 12 bases remaining between them. CDR3 in DNA: TGTGCCAGCAGACAGAGTCTGAGCTCCTATAATTCACCCCTCCACTTT. This codes for CASRQSLSSYNSPLHF.